Reported below is one TCR beta chain. Its specificity is unknown. This sample was taken from a study of yellow fever vaccine responses in identical twins. Study-wide results and caveats: Vaccine T cell responses of twins reportedly seemed partly convergent and partly personalized.

Germline V gene sequence: CDR1 SEHNR, CDR2 FQNEAQ (reference sequence). CDR3 length: 15 amino acids. V was trimmed by 2 bases and J by 6 bases, leaving 16 bases between them. MiXCR, run by TCRdb on the RT-PCR reads, gives a single entry per CDR3 protein. The table has tens of thousands of distinct CDR3 sequences, less than 70% seen once. The sample was T cells from blood (PBMCs), unsorted or a sorted subset (not recorded which), taken before or after yellow fever vaccination (not recorded which). The source of this sequence is a woman between 18 and 29 years old who received the yellow fever vaccine. V and J are TRBV7-9 and TRBJ1-1, with D possibly TRBD1 on 6 matching bases. The CDR3 sequence: CASSLLGGGEAEAFF. Written as DNA, the CDR3 is TGTGCCAGCAGCTTATTGGGAGGGGGGGAGGCTGAAGCTTTCTTT.